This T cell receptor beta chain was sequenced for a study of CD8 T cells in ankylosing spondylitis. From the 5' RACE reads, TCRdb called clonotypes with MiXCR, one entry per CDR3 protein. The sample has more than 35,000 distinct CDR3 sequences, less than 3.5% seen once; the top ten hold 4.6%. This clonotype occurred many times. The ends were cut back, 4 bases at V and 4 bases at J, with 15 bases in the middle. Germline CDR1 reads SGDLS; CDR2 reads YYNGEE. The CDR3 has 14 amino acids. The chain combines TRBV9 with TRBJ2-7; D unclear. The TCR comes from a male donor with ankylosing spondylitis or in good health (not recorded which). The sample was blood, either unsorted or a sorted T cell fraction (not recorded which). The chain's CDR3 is CASSPAAEPYEQYF. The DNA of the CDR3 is TGTGCCAGCAGCCCCGCCGCGGAGCCATACGAGCAGTACTTC.